This is a list of T cell receptor beta chains from one sample in a study of blood T cell repertoires in COVID-19. Some clones are missing from TCRdb's copy, which holds only in-frame ones; the method was immunoSEQ multiplex PCR. The sample has roughly 430,000 clones, 88% seen once; the top ten hold more than 2%. The specimen sequenced was PBMCs or T cells enriched from blood (not recorded which). These receptors originate from a woman in her thirties or forties with acute COVID-19. CDR3s include the opening cysteine and the closing phenylalanine or tryptophan. Fields, in order: D gene, clone size, V gene, J gene, CDR3 protein, CDR3 DNA. A D gene is named only where the DNA matches it firmly. Part of the rows lack a size; the others show once, few, many or a class for expanded clones.

TRBD1	.	TRBV5-1	TRBJ2-5	CASSLTGEETQYF	TGCGCCAGCAGCTTAACAGGGGAAGAGACCCAGTACTTC
TRBD1	once	TRBV2	TRBJ2-3	CASNDRDTDTQYF	TGTGCCAGCAACGACAGGGACACAGATACGCAGTATTTT
TRBD1	.	TRBV19	TRBJ2-4	CASSIAESGTGANIQYF	TGTGCCAGTAGTATAGCGGAGTCCGGGACAGGGGCAAACATTCAGTACTTC
TRBD1	.	TRBV5-8	TRBJ1-1	CASSWADRADTEAFF	TGTGCCAGCAGCTGGGCGGACAGGGCGGACACTGAAGCTTTCTTT
.	.	TRBV18	TRBJ1-1	CASSPSQNTEAFF	TGTGCCAGCTCACCATCACAAAACACTGAAGCTTTCTTT
.	once	TRBV2	TRBJ2-2	CASRVGAQPGELFF	TGTGCCAGCAGGGTAGGGGCGCAGCCCGGGGAGCTGTTTTTT
TRBD1	.	TRBV6-5	TRBJ1-5	CASSRDRDQPQHF	TGTGCCAGCAGTCGGGACAGGGATCAGCCCCAGCATTTT
TRBD1	.	TRBV18	TRBJ2-7	CASSPSWTGGLYEQYF	TGTGCCAGCTCACCTTCCTGGACAGGAGGCTTATACGAGCAGTACTTC
.	.	TRBV12-3/TRBV12-4	TRBJ2-1	CASSSPSNEQFF	TGTGCCAGCAGTTCCCCCAGCAATGAGCAGTTCTTC
TRBD1	once	TRBV5-6	TRBJ2-3	CASSFPGTGLPDTQYF	TGTGCCAGCAGCTTCCCCGGGACAGGGCTACCAGATACGCAGTATTTT
TRBD1	.	TRBV29-1	TRBJ1-1	CSATTGGNTEAFF	TGCAGCGCTACGACAGGGGGCAACACTGAAGCTTTCTTT
.	.	TRBV24-1	TRBJ2-3	CATSDSRNRDTQYF	TGTGCCACCAGTGATAGTCGAAATAGAGATACGCAGTATTTT
.	.	TRBV3-1/TRBV3-2	TRBJ1-1	CASIPGGGAEAFF	TGTGCCAGCATTCCCGGGGGTGGCGCTGAAGCTTTCTTT
TRBD1	.	TRBV3-1/TRBV3-2	TRBJ1-2	CASSAKPGQTNYGYTF	TGTGCCAGCAGCGCCAAACCGGGACAGACTAACTATGGCTACACCTTC
.	.	TRBV6-5	TRBJ1-6	CASSYSLGDSPLHF	TGTGCCAGCAGTTACTCTTTGGGCGATTCACCCCTCCACTTT
.	.	TRBV10-1	TRBJ1-2	CASTADGEFPLGYTF	TGCGCCAGCACCGCGGATGGGGAGTTCCCCCTTGGCTACACCTTC
.	.	TRBV7-9	TRBJ2-3	CASSSSVRDNTDTQYF	TGTGCCAGCAGCTCCTCCGTGAGGGATAACACAGATACGCAGTATTTT
.	.	TRBV2	TRBJ1-1	CASSEEGSTEAFF	TGTGCCAGCAGTGAGGAGGGAAGTACTGAAGCTTTCTTT
.	.	TRBV4-2	TRBJ2-7	CASSQDMYEQYF	TGTGCCAGCAGCCAAGATATGTACGAGCAGTACTTC
.	few	TRBV5-6	TRBJ2-7	CATSQVAGEQYF	TGTGCCACCAGCCAGGTGGCGGGCGAGCAGTACTTC
TRBD1	.	TRBV7-8	TRBJ2-1	CASSWRTGYNEQFF	TGTGCCAGCAGCTGGCGGACAGGCTACAATGAGCAGTTCTTC
.	.	TRBV4-2	TRBJ2-7	CASSQTGGGYEQYF	TGTGCCAGCAGCCAAACGGGGGGCGGCTACGAGCAGTACTTC
TRBD1	.	TRBV5-1	TRBJ2-7	CASSGLTGETDYEQYF	TGCGCCAGCAGCGGCCTGACAGGGGAGACGGACTACGAGCAGTACTTC
TRBD1	.	TRBV2	TRBJ2-7	CASRDRVNSYEQYF	TGTGCCAGCAGAGACAGGGTTAACTCCTACGAGCAGTACTTC
TRBD1	.	TRBV7-2	TRBJ1-1	CASSPDRGQGIEAFF	TGTGCCAGCAGCCCAGACCGAGGACAGGGGATTGAAGCTTTCTTT
.	.	TRBV7-7	TRBJ2-5	CASSQALGETQYF	TGTGCCAGCAGCCAAGCGTTAGGAGAGACCCAGTACTTC
.	.	TRBV30	TRBJ2-2	CAWSRLLAGTGELFF	TGTGCCTGGAGTCGGTTACTAGCAGGCACCGGGGAGCTGTTTTTT